One and the same sample provided the 7 T cell receptor beta chains below, sequenced in a study of cytomegalovirus exposure and HLA in healthy donors. 13 Jbeta primers and 60 Vbeta primers were used for the PCR. Here immunoSEQ multiplex PCR was the method, and the copy in TCRdb shows in-frame clones only, minus some. Counted here are approximately 100,000 clones, around three quarters occurring once; the ten biggest clones make up roughly 2.6%. The specimen sequenced was PBMCs. The receptors here all came from a man over 45 in good health and CMV-seropositive.

This chain links TRBV6-5 with TRBJ2-5, with D possibly TRBD1 on 5 matching bases. In germline, CDR1 is MNHEY, CDR2 SVGAGI. V was trimmed by 5 bases and J by 5 bases, leaving 12 bases between them. This CDR3 is built from 13 residues. CDR3 DNA: TGTGCCAGCAGTCTCGTCGCAGGGGAGACCCAGTACTTC. This sequence encodes CASSLVAGETQYF.

This clone was seen only a few times. The V and J genes are TRBV11-1 and TRBJ2-3; D may be TRBD1 (6 bases). The germline gives CDR1 SGHAT, CDR2 FQDESV (reference sequence). The CDR3 totals 15 residues. V lost 1 base and J lost 0, with 8 bases in between. CDR3 in amino acids: CASSLDRVSTDTQYF. The CDR3 nucleotides read TGTGCCAGCAGCTTAGACAGGGTGAGCACAGATACGCAGTATTTT.

The CDR3 DNA reads TGTGCCAGCAGCCCACAGGGAGTTAATGAAAAACTGTTTTTT. As protein: CASSPQGVNEKLFF. The chain couples TRBV9 to TRBJ1-4, with D perhaps TRBD1 (6 bases). Germline lookup yields CDR1 SGDLS and CDR2 YYNGEE. V gave up 4 bases and J gave up 4 bases, with 11 bases separating them. The CDR3 runs 14 residues.

The sample holds a few counts of this clone. CDR3: CASSVDPSGDTQYF. In DNA form, the CDR3 reads TGTGCCAGCAGCGTAGACCCCTCAGGGGATACGCAGTATTTT. The rearrangement uses TRBV9 and TRBJ2-3; tentative D call: TRBD1 (5 bases). V lost 0 bases and J 6 bases, leaving 11 bases between the germline ends. The germline CDR1 and CDR2 sequences are SGDLS and YYNGEE. This CDR3 contains 14 residues.

This clone was recorded only once. This CDR3 is CASSHLKTSGSSSSYNEQFF. CDR3 nucleotides: TGCGCCAGCAGCCACCTTAAGACTAGCGGGTCATCCAGCTCCTACAATGAGCAGTTCTTC. The gene calls are TRBV4-1 and TRBJ2-1; TRBD2 agrees at 10 bases. Trimming took 3 bases from V and 0 from J; bases not matched to a gene: 14. Germline lookup yields CDR1 MGHRA and CDR2 YSYEKL. The CDR3 contains 20 residues.

This clone was counted between two and nine times. The CDR3 nucleotides are TGCAGCGTTGAGGAGGGCCCGGCAAATGAAAAACTGTTTTTT. It specifies CSVEEGPANEKLFF. The gene calls are TRBV29-1 and TRBJ1-4; D is uncertain. The CDR3 length is 14 residues. Germline V CDR1 and CDR2: SQVTM, ANQGSEA. The germline V and J ends were trimmed by 3 bases and 5 bases, with 13 bases remaining between them.

The chain has TRBV11-2 and TRBJ2-7; D uncertain. CDR1 SGHAT and CDR2 FQNNGV come from the germline V gene. Trimming removed 1 base from V and 2 bases from J, with 9 bases in between. This CDR3 comprises 14 residues. The CDR3 reads CASSLGEAPYEQYF. The CDR3 DNA sequence: TGTGCCAGCAGCTTAGGTGAGGCCCCCTACGAGCAGTACTTC.